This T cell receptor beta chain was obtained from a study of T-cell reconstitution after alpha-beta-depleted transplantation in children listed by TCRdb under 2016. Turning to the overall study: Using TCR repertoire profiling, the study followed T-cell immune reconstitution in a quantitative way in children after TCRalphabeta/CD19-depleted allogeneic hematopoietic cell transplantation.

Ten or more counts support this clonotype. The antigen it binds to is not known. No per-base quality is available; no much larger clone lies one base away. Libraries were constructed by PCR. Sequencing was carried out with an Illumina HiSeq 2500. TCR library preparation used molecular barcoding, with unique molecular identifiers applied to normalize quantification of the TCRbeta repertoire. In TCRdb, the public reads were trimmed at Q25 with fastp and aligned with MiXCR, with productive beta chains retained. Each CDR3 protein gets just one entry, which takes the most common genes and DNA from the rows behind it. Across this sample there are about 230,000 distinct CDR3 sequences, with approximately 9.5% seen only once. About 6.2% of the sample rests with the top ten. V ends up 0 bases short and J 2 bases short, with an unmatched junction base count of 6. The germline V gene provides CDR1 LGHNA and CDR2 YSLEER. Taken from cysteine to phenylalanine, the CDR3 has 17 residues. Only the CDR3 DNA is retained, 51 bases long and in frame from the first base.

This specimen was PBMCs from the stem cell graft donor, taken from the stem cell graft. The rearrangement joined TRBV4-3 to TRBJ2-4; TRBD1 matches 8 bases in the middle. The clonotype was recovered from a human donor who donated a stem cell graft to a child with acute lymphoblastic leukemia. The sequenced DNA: TGCGCCAGCAGCCAAGATAGGCGGACAGGGCCCAAAAACATTCAGTACTTC. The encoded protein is CASSQDRRTGPKNIQYF.